This T cell receptor (beta chain) was sequenced in a study of shared clonotypes between healthy human individuals. Study background: Donors, aged 18 to 49, were a couple of women and three men. Three plates were used per donor for CD4 naive, three for CD4 memory, two for CD8 naive and one for CD8 memory.

V gave up 3 bases and J gave up 4 bases; unmatched junction bases: 20. CDR1 MNHEY and CDR2 SMNVEV come from the germline V gene (reference sequence). CDR3 length equals 20 residues. Here immunoSEQ multiplex PCR was the method, and the copy in TCRdb shows in-frame clones only, minus some. The table has millions of clones, about 95% seen once. As defined, naive CD8 cells were CD45RO-negative and positively selected for CCR7, with terminally differentiated effector memory CD45RA+ cells excluded. Whole-study findings and limits: Clonotype sharing among the donors was expected to vary with sequencing depth. Clonotypes which were not shared had lower generation probabilities than clonotypes that all four donors shared.

As to this clone: The antigen remains unidentified.

This TCR derives from a man younger than 30 in good health. The rearrangement joins TRBV27 to TRBJ2-3; 9 bases fit TRBD1. Input material: naive CD8+ T cells sorted from blood. The DNA for the CDR3 is TGTGCCAGCAGTTTTTTATTCCTCAGGCCGGGACAGGGAGCCTCAGATACGCAGTATTTT. Amino acids: CASSFLFLRPGQGASDTQYF.